Listed below are T cell receptor beta chains from one sample, sequenced in a study of PD-1 blockade in classical Hodgkin lymphoma. Assay: immunoSEQ multiplex PCR; the TCRdb copy retains only in-frame clones and omits some. Found here are tens of thousands of clones, 90% of them singletons; the top ten hold 9.7%. Specimen: peripheral blood mononuclear cells (PBMCs), collected at baseline. These receptor sequences come from a human donor with classical Hodgkin lymphoma. Each CDR3 is given with its conserved first and last residue. D genes are given only for firm matches. A clone size is listed for some rows: how often the clone was seen (once, few, many), or a class if it is expanded.

DNA,CDR3,J,V,size,D
TGCGCCAGCAGCTTGGGAACTAGCGGGAGCCCGGGCGAGCAGTACTTC,CASSLGTSGSPGEQYF,TRBJ2-7,TRBV5-1,.,TRBD2
TGTGCCAGCAGTGAGGGAAAAAATCAGCCCCAGCATTTT,CASSEGKNQPQHF,TRBJ1-5,TRBV6-1,.,.
TGTGCCAGCAGTTTATTGGGAGGGGAAGCTTTCTTT,CASSLLGGEAFF,TRBJ1-1,TRBV28,.,.
TGTGCCAGCAGTTGGCGGACTAGCGGGAGCTCCTACAATGAGCAGTTCTTC,CASSWRTSGSSYNEQFF,TRBJ2-1,TRBV27,.,TRBD2
TGTGCCACTTTCCAGGGGTTGGGCACTGAAGCTTTCTTT,CATFQGLGTEAFF,TRBJ1-1,TRBV19,.,.
TGTGCCAGTTCGCCCGGGACAGGGAGGTTGTACGAGCAGTACTTC,CASSPGTGRLYEQYF,TRBJ2-7,TRBV19,.,TRBD1
TGTGCCAGTAGTATTGGTTCGGGACTAGCGTGGGAGCAGTACTTC,CASSIGSGLAWEQYF,TRBJ2-7,TRBV19,.,TRBD2
TGTGCCAGCAGTGTGAAGGAAAATTCACCCCTCCACTTT,CASSVKENSPLHF,TRBJ1-6,TRBV2,few,.
TGTGCCACCAGCAGGGCAGGGGGCTTCAATGAGCAGTTCTTC,CATSRAGGFNEQFF,TRBJ2-1,TRBV15,.,TRBD1
TGCAGCGTTGACCACGGGGGGCAACAAGAGACCCAGTACTTC,CSVDHGGQQETQYF,TRBJ2-5,TRBV29-1,.,.
TGTGCCAGCAGGCTTCAGTTTTCCGGGGCCCAAGAGACCCAGTACTTC,CASRLQFSGAQETQYF,TRBJ2-5,TRBV11-2,.,.
TGCGCCAGCAGCCAAACCGGGATAGAGGGGACTGAAGCTTTCTTT,CASSQTGIEGTEAFF,TRBJ1-1,TRBV4-1,.,.
TGTGCCAGCAGCTCCCCCTCCTACGAGCAGTACTTC,CASSSPSYEQYF,TRBJ2-7,TRBV5-4,.,.
TGTGCCAGCAGGTCCGGACTAGGATTGAGAGATACGCAGTATTTT,CASRSGLGLRDTQYF,TRBJ2-3,TRBV27,once,TRBD2
TGTGCCAGCGGGGGCGGGATAGCTTTCCGGGAGCTGTTTTTT,CASGGGIAFRELFF,TRBJ2-2,TRBV25-1,.,.
TGTGCCAGCAGCTTAGTGGCGGCCCTTAGCAATCAGCCCCAGCATTTT,CASSLVAALSNQPQHF,TRBJ1-5,TRBV7-8,.,.
TGTGCCATAACCGGGGTAAACGGTTCACCCCTCCACTTT,CAITGVNGSPLHF,TRBJ1-6,TRBV10-3,.,.
TGTGCCAGCAGTCCGGGACGTAACACAGATACGCAGTATTTT,CASSPGRNTDTQYF,TRBJ2-3,TRBV28,.,.
TGTGCCAGCAGTTTAACGGCCAGCATGAACACTGAAGCTTTCTTT,CASSLTASMNTEAFF,TRBJ1-1,TRBV27,.,.
TGCGCCAGCCGACTAGGGGTAGGACCCGTCTACGAGCAGTACTTC,CASRLGVGPVYEQYF,TRBJ2-7,TRBV5-1,.,.
TGTGCCAGCAGTGAGGACAGGGAAGAGCAGTTCTTC,CASSEDREEQFF,TRBJ2-1,TRBV2,.,TRBD1
TGTGCCAGCAGACCGAACACGAACACTGAAGCTTTCTTT,CASRPNTNTEAFF,TRBJ1-1,TRBV27,.,.
TGCGCCAGCAGCTCCGGACTAGCGGGAGGGACATACAATGAGCAGTTCTTC,CASSSGLAGGTYNEQFF,TRBJ2-1,TRBV5-1,.,TRBD2
TGCAGCGCCCGGGACAGGACCTCTGGGGCCAACGTCCTGACTTTC,CSARDRTSGANVLTF,TRBJ2-6,TRBV29-1,.,TRBD1
TGTGCCAGTAGTATAGGCCCAGGCCTGGGCGAGACCCAGTACTTC,CASSIGPGLGETQYF,TRBJ2-5,TRBV19,.,.
TGTGCCACCAGCAGAGGAGTAGCTGGAAACACCATATATTTT,CATSRGVAGNTIYF,TRBJ1-3,TRBV15,.,.
TGCGCCAGCAGCTTGGCTGGACAAAGCAACTATGGCTACACCTTC,CASSLAGQSNYGYTF,TRBJ1-2,TRBV5-1,.,.
TGTGCCAGCAGCCAAGATAGGACCAGAACCTCTGGAAACACCATATATTTT,CASSQDRTRTSGNTIYF,TRBJ1-3,TRBV4-2,.,.
TGTGCCAGCAGTTACGTCCCGGGACAGGGCCGGCAGCCCCAGCATTTT,CASSYVPGQGRQPQHF,TRBJ1-5,TRBV6-6,.,TRBD1
TGTGCCAGCAGCGCTGGTGACAGACCAACTAATGAAAAACTGTTTTTT,CASSAGDRPTNEKLFF,TRBJ1-4,TRBV5-4,few,.
TGTGCCAGTAGTGCGGTAGCGGGCGACTACAATGAGCAGTTCTTC,CASSAVAGDYNEQFF,TRBJ2-1,TRBV19,once,TRBD2
TGTGCCAGTAGTACGCAAAAGTCCGGGACAGGGAACACCGGGGAGCTGTTTTTT,CASSTQKSGTGNTGELFF,TRBJ2-2,TRBV19,.,TRBD1
TGCGCCAGCAGTACATCTGGAAACACCATATATTTT,CASSTSGNTIYF,TRBJ1-3,TRBV23-1,.,.
TGCGCCAGCAGCCAAGTAACGGATTACAATGAGCAGTTCTTC,CASSQVTDYNEQFF,TRBJ2-1,TRBV4-1,once,.
TGTGCCTGGAACGGGCTAGCGGAGGGGCGTTACACCGGGGAGCTGTTTTTT,CAWNGLAEGRYTGELFF,TRBJ2-2,TRBV30,.,TRBD2
TGCAGCACCGAATATGGCTACACCTTC,CSTEYGYTF,TRBJ1-2,TRBV29-1,.,.
TGTGCCGGACGGGGGGGCCGATACGGCTACGAGCAGTACTTC,CAGRGGRYGYEQYF,TRBJ2-7,TRBV30,.,TRBD2